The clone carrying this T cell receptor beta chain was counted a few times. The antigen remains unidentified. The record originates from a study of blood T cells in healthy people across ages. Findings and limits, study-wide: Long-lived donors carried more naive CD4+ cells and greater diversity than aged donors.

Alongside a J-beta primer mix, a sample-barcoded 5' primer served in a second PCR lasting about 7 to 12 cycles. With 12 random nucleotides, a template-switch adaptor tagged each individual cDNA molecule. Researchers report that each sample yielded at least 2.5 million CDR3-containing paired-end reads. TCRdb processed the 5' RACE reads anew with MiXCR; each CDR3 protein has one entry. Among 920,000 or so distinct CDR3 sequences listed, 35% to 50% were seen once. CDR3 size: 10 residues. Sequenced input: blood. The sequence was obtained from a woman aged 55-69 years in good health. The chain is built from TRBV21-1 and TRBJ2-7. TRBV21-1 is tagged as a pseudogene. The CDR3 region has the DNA TGTGCCAGCCCCCCCTACGAGCAGTACTTC. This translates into CASPPYEQYF.